Each of the 8 T cell receptor beta chains below was sequenced from the same sample in a study of T cell responses to AZD1222 COVID-19 vaccine. Sequencing used immunoSEQ multiplex PCR; TCRdb keeps in-frame clones, though not all of them. The sample holds under 130,000 clones, around 94% seen once. The specimen was peripheral blood, collected on day 0 of AZD1222 vaccination. The receptors were gathered from an adult in good health.

The genes are TRBV29-1 and TRBJ1-3, with TRBD1 matching over 8 bases. This CDR3 is 15 amino acids long. The junction had 11 bases not matched to a gene; V was cut back by 4 bases and J by 6 bases. CDR1 and CDR2 from the germline V gene are SQVTM and ANQGSEA. The DNA of the CDR3 is TGCAGCGTTGGGCTGGCAGGGGGCAATTTAAACACCATATATTTT. Residues: CSVGLAGGNLNTIYF.

The chain uses TRBV6-5 and TRBJ2-3; no definite D call. CDR1 and CDR2 from the germline V gene are MNHEY and SVGAGI. The CDR3 loop spans 13 amino acids. V gave up 7 bases and J gave up 6 bases, with 14 bases separating them. The chain's CDR3 is CASTRTSKDTQYF. The CDR3 region has the DNA TGTGCCAGCACCCGAACGTCAAAGGATACGCAGTATTTT.

The CDR3 protein is CASSWTSGRLNEQFF. The CDR3 nucleotides read TGCGCCAGCAGCTGGACTAGCGGGAGGTTAAATGAGCAGTTCTTC. J is TRBJ2-1 and V is TRBV5-1, with 14 bases aligning to TRBD2. Germline CDR1 and CDR2: SGHRS and YFSETQ. V trimming: 3 bases; J trimming: 7 bases; junction bases outside the gene matches: 3. This CDR3 is built from 15 residues.

The chain employs TRBV6-5 and TRBJ1-6; perhaps TRBD1 as D (6 bases). The germline CDR1 and CDR2 sequences are MNHEY and SVGAGI. The CDR3 is 12 amino acids. The ends were cut back, 9 bases at V and 4 bases at J, with 7 bases in the middle. CDR3 region: CARGQYNSPLHF. The CDR3 nucleotides read TGTGCCAGAGGACAGTATAATTCACCCCTCCACTTT.

This clone has a handful of counts. As DNA, the CDR3 is TGCGCCAGCAGCCAGTCATACCAATCACCCCTCCACTTT. This encodes CASSQSYQSPLHF. The V and J genes are TRBV4-1 and TRBJ1-6; D gene ambiguous. The CDR3 spans 13 residues. The V gene's germline CDR1 is MGHRA and CDR2 YSYEKL. V was cut by 3 bases and J by 10 bases, with 10 bases left in between.

This rearrangement joins TRBV4-2 to TRBJ2-3, with unresolved D. Germline CDR1 and CDR2: LGHNA and YNFKEQ. The CDR3 consists of 16 residues. Trimming left V 0 bases short and J 2 bases short, with 12 bases between. The CDR3 protein is CASSQEGRAYTDTQYF. The CDR3 region has the DNA TGTGCCAGCAGCCAAGAGGGAAGGGCCTACACAGATACGCAGTATTTT.

In this sample, this clone turned up a few times. V gene TRBV9 combines with J gene TRBJ1-4; maybe TRBD1 (6 bases). The CDR3 contains 16 residues. Deletions cut 4 bases from V and 5 bases from J, with 18 bases between. Germline V gene data show CDR1 as SGDLS and CDR2 as YYNGEE. For the CDR3, the DNA is TGTGCCAGCAGCCCGCGTAGCCGAGGGGGAAATGAAAAACTGTTTTTT. This sequence encodes CASSPRSRGGNEKLFF.

The rearrangement joins TRBV6-5 to TRBJ1-6, with D hard to call. The CDR3 totals 15 residues. Trimming shortened V by 6 bases and J by 7 bases, and 16 bases separated the two germline ends. Germline loops: CDR1 MNHEY, CDR2 SVGAGI. The CDR3 DNA reads TGTGCCAGCAGAATCGAGCCCTCAGGAAATTCACCCCTCCACTTT. Amino acid sequence: CASRIEPSGNSPLHF.